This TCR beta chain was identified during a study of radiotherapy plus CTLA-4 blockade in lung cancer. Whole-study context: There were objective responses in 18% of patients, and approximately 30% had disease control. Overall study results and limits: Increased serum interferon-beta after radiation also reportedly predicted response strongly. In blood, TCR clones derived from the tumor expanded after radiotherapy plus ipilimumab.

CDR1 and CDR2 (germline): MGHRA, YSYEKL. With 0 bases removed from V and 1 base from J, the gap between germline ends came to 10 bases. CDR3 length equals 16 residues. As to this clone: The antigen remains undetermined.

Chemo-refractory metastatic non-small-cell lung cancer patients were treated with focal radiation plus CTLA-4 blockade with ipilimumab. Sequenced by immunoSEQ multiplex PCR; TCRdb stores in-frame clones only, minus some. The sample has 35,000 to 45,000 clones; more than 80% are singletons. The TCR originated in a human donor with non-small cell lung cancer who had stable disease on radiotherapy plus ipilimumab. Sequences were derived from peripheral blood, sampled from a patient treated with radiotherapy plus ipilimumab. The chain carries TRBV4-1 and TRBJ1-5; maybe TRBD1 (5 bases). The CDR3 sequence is CASSQEGGASNQPQHF. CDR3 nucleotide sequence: TGCGCCAGCAGCCAAGAGGGCGGGGCGAGCAATCAGCCCCAGCATTTT.